This T cell receptor beta chain stems from a study of T cell changes during pregnancy in multiple sclerosis. V gave up 0 bases and J gave up 5 bases, with 12 bases separating them. CDR3 length: 15 residues. Germline CDR1 is SGHTA and CDR2 is FQGNSA. This clone appeared a single time. The protocol was immunoSEQ multiplex PCR, while the TCRdb copy is restricted to in-frame clones and leaves out a portion. Here the sample spans around 56,000 clones, 88% being singletons. The source was CD4+ T cells from peripheral blood mononuclear cells, collected in the third trimester of pregnancy. The clonotype comes from a female donor with multiple sclerosis, enrolled in a pregnancy study. V and J are TRBV7-2 and TRBJ2-3; tentative D call: TRBD1 (6 bases). CDR3 sequence (DNA): TGTGCCAGCAGCTTAGCGGGGGCCAGGGGAGATACGCAGTATTTT. It encodes CASSLAGARGDTQYF.